The 17 T cell receptor beta chains reported below all come from one sample, sequenced in a study of neurological immune-mediated disorders. MiXCR, run by TCRdb on the 5' RACE reads, gives a single entry per CDR3 protein. The sample lists 55,000 to 85,000 distinct CDR3 sequences, 2.5% to 4% seen once, with roughly 5.2% in the top ten. Sequenced: PBMCs. Receptors originate from a woman between 50 and 59 years old with multiple sclerosis.

The J gene is TRBJ2-2, the V gene TRBV7-6; no firm D call. The CDR3 sequence is 12 residues long. The germline gives CDR1 SGHVS, CDR2 FNYEAQ. V lost 5 bases to trimming and J lost 10 bases, with 11 bases between them. CDR3 residues: CASSPARLELFF. CDR3 in DNA: TGTGCCAGCAGCCCCGCCAGACTGGAGCTGTTTTTT.

This clonotype was seen many times. V usage is TRBV7-2 and J usage is TRBJ1-5; no firm D call. Germline V gives CDR1 SGHTA, CDR2 FQGNSA. There are 14 residues in the CDR3. The V end was cut by 4 bases, the J end by 4 bases, with 11 bases between. For the CDR3, the DNA is TGTGCCAGCAGCTCTACAAAAATTAATCAGCCCCAGCATTTT. Amino acid sequence: CASSSTKINQPQHF.

The chain has TRBV6-2 or TRBV6-3 and TRBJ2-3, with D perhaps given as TRBD1 or TRBD2 (7 bases each). Germline CDR1 is MNHEY and CDR2 is SVGEGT. V was clipped by 10 bases and J by 2 bases, with 16 bases between them. This CDR3 is 14 amino acids long. The CDR3 spells CATGGTGATDTQYF. The CDR3 DNA is TGTGCCACGGGGGGAACAGGGGCCACAGATACGCAGTATTTT.

The V and J genes are TRBV6-4 and TRBJ2-1; 8 bases match TRBD2. Germline V gene lookup returns CDR1 MRHNA and CDR2 SNTAGT. This CDR3 is built from 14 residues. V was pared by 1 base and J by 8 bases, with 4 bases of the junction left unmatched. In nucleotides, the CDR3 is TGTGCCAGCAGTGACTTGGCGGGGGGCCATGAGCAGTTCTTC. As protein: CASSDLAGGHEQFF.

Ten or more counts support this clonotype. This sequence joins TRBV20-1 and TRBJ2-7; 11 nucleotides align to TRBD1. V dropped 6 bases and J dropped 3; count of bases not matched to a gene: 7. CDR3 length: 14 residues. Germline CDR1 DFQATT, CDR2 SNEGSKA (reference sequence). CDR3 in amino acids: CSARPGTGGYEQYF. CDR3 DNA sequence: TGCAGTGCGAGACCCGGGACAGGGGGCTACGAGCAGTACTTC.

This clonotype has at least ten counts. The rearrangement joins TRBV7-2 to TRBJ2-7, with D perhaps TRBD2 (7 bases). The CDR3 totals 15 residues. The V end lost 1 base, the J end lost 3 bases, and 13 bases lay between the germline ends. Germline V gene lookup returns CDR1 SGHTA and CDR2 FQGNSA. The DNA for the CDR3 is TGTGCCAGCAGCTTAGTCGGGGGGACAAGCTACGAGCAGTACTTC. Encoded protein: CASSLVGGTSYEQYF.

This clonotype was counted ten times or more. The chain joins TRBV20-1 to TRBJ2-5; D may be TRBD1 or TRBD2 (5 bases each). The germline V gene encodes CDR1 DFQATT and CDR2 SNEGSKA (reference sequence). The CDR3 is made up of 12 amino acids. Trimming cost V 8 bases and J 4 bases, with 14 bases left between them. CDR3: CSYRTDRETQYF. Here the CDR3 DNA reads TGCAGTTACAGGACTGACCGAGAGACCCAGTACTTC.

This clonotype was recorded at least ten times. The V gene is TRBV28, the J gene TRBJ2-7; TRBD2 aligns across 11 bases. Germline V gene data show CDR1 as MDHEN and CDR2 as SYDVKM. CDR3 length equals 17 residues. Unmatched junction bases numbered 16, after V lost 5 bases and J lost 7 bases. CDR3 nucleotide sequence: TGTGCCAGCAGTACCCGCCCCCCCCTAGCGGGAGGCCGGGAGCAGTACTTC. Its protein is CASSTRPPLAGGREQYF. Full variable domain (remainder filled in from reference TRBV28 and TRBJ2-7): DVKVTQSSRYLVKRTGEKVFLECVQDMDHENMFWYRQDPGLGLRLIYFSYDVKMKEKGDIPEGYSVSREKKERFSLILESASTNQTSMYLCASSTRPPLAGGREQYFGPGTRLTVT.

The CDR3 spells CATSDSGQGAEQTQHF. The CDR3 DNA is TGTGCCACCAGTGATTCGGGACAGGGGGCAGAACAGACCCAGCATTTT. The J gene is TRBJ1-5, the V gene TRBV24-1; TRBD1 agrees at 12 bases. Germline V lookup: CDR1 KGHDR, CDR2 SFDVKD. J gave up 11 bases and V 2 bases, and 9 bases lay outside the gene matches. The CDR3 runs to 16 residues.

This clonotype has at least ten counts. The chain couples TRBV7-2 to TRBJ1-2; D call uncertain. CDR1 and CDR2 (germline): SGHTA, FQGNSA. CDR3 length equals 13 residues. The V end was cut by 6 bases, the J end by 2 bases, with 10 bases between. The CDR3 DNA sequence: TGTGCCAGCAGGCAGCCCACCAACTATGGCTACACCTTC. It translates to CASRQPTNYGYTF.

This clonotype has at least ten counts. This chain links TRBV10-3 with TRBJ1-2; D might be TRBD1 (5 bases). Between the trimmed V and J ends, which lost 8 bases and 7 bases, there was a span of 23 bases. The germline V gene encodes CDR1 ENHRY and CDR2 SYGVKD. The CDR3 totals 15 residues. The CDR3 here is CAIGVLGAAGLGYTF. CDR3 DNA sequence: TGTGCCATCGGAGTTCTAGGGGCTGCCGGGCTTGGCTACACCTTC.

In its sample, this clonotype was seen many times. This chain connects TRBV7-2 to TRBJ2-1, with 15 bases identical to TRBD2. V shed 5 bases and J 6 bases; nucleotides not matched to a gene: 2. The CDR3 consists of 15 residues. CDR1 is SGHTA, CDR2 FQGNSA, per germline. In DNA, the CDR3 is TGTGCCAGCAGCATGGGACTAGCGGGAGGCAATGAGCAGTTCTTC. It is translated as CASSMGLAGGNEQFF.

At least ten counts were recorded for this clonotype. CDR3 in amino acids: CASSLEGSAQPQHF. The CDR3 bases are TGCGCCAGCAGCTTGGAGGGCAGCGCTCAGCCCCAGCATTTT. The J gene is TRBJ1-5, the V gene TRBV5-1; D gene ambiguous. V lost 0 bases and J 6 bases, leaving 10 bases between the germline ends. Germline values: CDR1 SGHRS, CDR2 YFSETQ. CDR3 length equals 14 residues.

This clonotype was counted at least ten times. The genes are TRBV7-2 and TRBJ2-7; D is ambiguous. The V end lost 4 bases, the J end lost 0 bases, and 16 bases lay between the germline ends. The CDR3 is 16 residues long. The germline V gene has CDR1 SGHTA and CDR2 FQGNSA. For the CDR3, the DNA is TGTGCCAGCAGCTCCCAGAGTTTGGCGGTCTCCTACGAGCAGTACTTC. Protein sequence: CASSSQSLAVSYEQYF.

The sample holds many counts of this clonotype. The chain uses TRBV7-2 and TRBJ1-3, with D perhaps matching TRBD1 (5 bases). The length of the CDR3 is 15 residues. Germline values: CDR1 SGHTA, CDR2 FQGNSA. Trimming removed 0 bases from V and 5 bases from J, with 11 bases in between. The CDR3 coding sequence is TGTGCCAGCAGCTTAGCCTCGGGACCGCGAAACACCATATATTTT. This translates into CASSLASGPRNTIYF. Based on the CDR3 plus reference TRBV7-2 and TRBJ1-3, the full variable domain is GAGVSQSPSNKVTEKGKDVELRCDPISGHTALYWYRQSLGQGLEFLIYFQGNSAPDKSGLPSDRFSAERTGGSVSTLTIQRTQQEDSAVYLCASSLASGPRNTIYFGEGSWLTVV.

This clonotype was picked up many times. J is TRBJ1-5 and V is TRBV7-9; no definite D call. This CDR3 is 13 amino acids long. Germline CDR1 reads SEHNR; CDR2 reads FQNEAQ (reference sequence). V lost 4 bases and J 1 base, leaving 5 bases between the germline ends. The CDR3 nucleotides read TGTGCCAGCAGCTCGGCGAGCAATCAGCCCCAGCATTTT. It yields the protein CASSSASNQPQHF.

This clonotype was found a few times. A much bigger clone sits one base away, suggesting this may be a read error. V usage is TRBV20-1 and J usage is TRBJ1-6, with D perhaps TRBD1 (6 bases). The CDR3 is 16 residues long. Germline V gene data show CDR1 as DFQATT and CDR2 as SNEGSKA (reference sequence). CDR3 sequence: CSAPDRWSSYNSHLHF. CDR3 coding DNA: TGCAGTGCTCCTGACAGGTGGAGCTCCTATAATTCACACCTCCACTTT.